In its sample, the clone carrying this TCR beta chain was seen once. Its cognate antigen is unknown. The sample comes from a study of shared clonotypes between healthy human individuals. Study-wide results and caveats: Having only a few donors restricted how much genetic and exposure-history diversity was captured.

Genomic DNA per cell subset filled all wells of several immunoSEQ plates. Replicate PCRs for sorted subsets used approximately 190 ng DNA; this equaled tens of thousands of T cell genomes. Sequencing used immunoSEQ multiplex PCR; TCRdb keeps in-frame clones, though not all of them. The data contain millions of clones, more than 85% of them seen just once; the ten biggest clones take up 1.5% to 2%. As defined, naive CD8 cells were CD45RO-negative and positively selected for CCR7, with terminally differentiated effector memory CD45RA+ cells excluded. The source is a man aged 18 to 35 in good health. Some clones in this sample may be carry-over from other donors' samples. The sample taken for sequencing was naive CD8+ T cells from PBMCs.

The CDR3 region is CASSPTGRDSISYEQYF. CDR3 DNA: TGTGCCAGCAGCCCTACGGGCAGGGACTCTATCTCCTACGAGCAGTACTTC. The gene calls are TRBV7-8 and TRBJ2-7; TRBD2 might be the D (6 bases). V lost 5 bases and J lost 0, with 20 bases in between. The CDR3 length is 17 residues. The germline V gene has CDR1 SGHVS and CDR2 FQNEAQ.